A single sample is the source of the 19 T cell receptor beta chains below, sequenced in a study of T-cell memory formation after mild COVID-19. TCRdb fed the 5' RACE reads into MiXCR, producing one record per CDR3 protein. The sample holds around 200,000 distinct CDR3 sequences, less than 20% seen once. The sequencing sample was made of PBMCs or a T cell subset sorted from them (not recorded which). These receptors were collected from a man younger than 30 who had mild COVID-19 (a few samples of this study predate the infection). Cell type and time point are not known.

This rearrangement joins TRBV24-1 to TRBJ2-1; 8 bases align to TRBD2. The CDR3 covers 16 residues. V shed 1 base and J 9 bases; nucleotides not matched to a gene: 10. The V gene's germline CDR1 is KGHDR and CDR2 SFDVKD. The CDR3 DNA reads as TGTGCCACCAGTGATTTTGCGGGGGGACCCTTCATTGAGCAGTTCTTC. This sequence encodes CATSDFAGGPFIEQFF.

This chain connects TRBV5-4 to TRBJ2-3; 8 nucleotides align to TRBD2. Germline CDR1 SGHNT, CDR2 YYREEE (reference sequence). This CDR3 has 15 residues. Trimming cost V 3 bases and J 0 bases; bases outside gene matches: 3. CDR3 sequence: CASSSASGSTDTQYF. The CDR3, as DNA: TGTGCCAGCAGCTCGGCTAGCGGGAGCACAGATACGCAGTATTTT.

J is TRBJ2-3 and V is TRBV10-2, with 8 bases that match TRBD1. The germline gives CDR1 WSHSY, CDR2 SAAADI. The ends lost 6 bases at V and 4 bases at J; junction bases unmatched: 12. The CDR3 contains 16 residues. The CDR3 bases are TGCGCCAGCAGCCCAGACAGGGGTCTAATCGCAGATACGCAGTATTTT. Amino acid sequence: CASSPDRGLIADTQYF.

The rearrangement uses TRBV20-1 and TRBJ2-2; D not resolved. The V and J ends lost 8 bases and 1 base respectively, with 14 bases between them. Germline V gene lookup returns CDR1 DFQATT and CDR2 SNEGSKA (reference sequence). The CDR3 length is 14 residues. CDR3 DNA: TGCAGTACCCGGGTGGCTGAGAACACCGGGGAGCTGTTTTTT. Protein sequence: CSTRVAENTGELFF.

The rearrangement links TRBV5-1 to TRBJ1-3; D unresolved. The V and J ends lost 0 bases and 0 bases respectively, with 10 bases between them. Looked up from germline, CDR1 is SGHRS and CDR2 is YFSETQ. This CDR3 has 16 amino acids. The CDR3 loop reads CASSLAGWDSGNTIYF. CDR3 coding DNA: TGCGCCAGCAGCTTGGCGGGTTGGGACTCTGGAAACACCATATATTTT.

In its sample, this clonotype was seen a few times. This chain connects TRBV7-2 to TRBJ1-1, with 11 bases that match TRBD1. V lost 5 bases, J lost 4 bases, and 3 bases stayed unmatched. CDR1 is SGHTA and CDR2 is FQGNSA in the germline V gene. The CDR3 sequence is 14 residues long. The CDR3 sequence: CASSIGQGATEAFF. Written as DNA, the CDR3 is TGTGCCAGCAGCATAGGACAGGGGGCCACTGAAGCTTTCTTT. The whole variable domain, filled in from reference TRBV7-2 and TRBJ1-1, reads GAGVSQSPSNKVTEKGKDVELRCDPISGHTALYWYRQSLGQGLEFLIYFQGNSAPDKSGLPSDRFSAERTGGSVSTLTIQRTQQEDSAVYLCASSIGQGATEAFFGQGTRLTVV.

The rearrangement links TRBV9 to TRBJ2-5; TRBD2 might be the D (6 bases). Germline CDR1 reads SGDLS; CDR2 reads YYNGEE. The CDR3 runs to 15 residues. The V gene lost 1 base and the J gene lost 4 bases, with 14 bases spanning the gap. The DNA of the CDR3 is TGTGCCAGCAGCGTACTCGGGGCGCGGGGAGAGACCCAGTACTTC. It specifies CASSVLGARGETQYF.

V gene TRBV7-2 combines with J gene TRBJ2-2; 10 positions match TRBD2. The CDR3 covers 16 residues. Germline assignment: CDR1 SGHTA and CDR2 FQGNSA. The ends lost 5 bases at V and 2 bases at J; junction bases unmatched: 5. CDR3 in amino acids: CASSQGTSENTGELFF. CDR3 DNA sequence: TGTGCCAGCAGCCAGGGGACTAGCGAAAACACCGGGGAGCTGTTTTTT.

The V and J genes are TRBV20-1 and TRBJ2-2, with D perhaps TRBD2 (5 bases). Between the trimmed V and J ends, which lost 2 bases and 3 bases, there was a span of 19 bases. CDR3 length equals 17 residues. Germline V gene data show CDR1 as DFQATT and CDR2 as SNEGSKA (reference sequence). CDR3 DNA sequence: TGCAGTGCTAGACCCGGACTTAGGCGGGCGGACACCGGGGAGCTGTTTTTT. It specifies CSARPGLRRADTGELFF.

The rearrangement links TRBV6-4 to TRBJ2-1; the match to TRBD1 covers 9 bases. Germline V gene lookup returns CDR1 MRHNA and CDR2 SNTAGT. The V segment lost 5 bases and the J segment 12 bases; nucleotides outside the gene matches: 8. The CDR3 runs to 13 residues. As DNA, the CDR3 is TGTGCCAGCAGTTACGGGACAGGGAGTGGGCAGTTCTTC. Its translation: CASSYGTGSGQFF.

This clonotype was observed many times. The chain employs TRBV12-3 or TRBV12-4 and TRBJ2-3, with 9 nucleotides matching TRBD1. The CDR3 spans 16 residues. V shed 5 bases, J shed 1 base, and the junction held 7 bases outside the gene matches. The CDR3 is CASSQGQGWGTDTQYF. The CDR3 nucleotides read TGTGCCAGCAGTCAGGGACAGGGCTGGGGCACAGATACGCAGTATTTT.

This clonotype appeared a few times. This CDR3 reads CASSLGAGELFF. The CDR3 coding sequence is TGTGCCAGCAGCTTAGGGGCCGGGGAGCTGTTTTTT. This sequence joins TRBV7-8 and TRBJ2-2; D gene unclear. Germline assignment: CDR1 SGHVS and CDR2 FQNEAQ. CDR3 length equals 12 residues. The ends were cut back, 1 base at V and 6 bases at J, with 3 bases in the middle.

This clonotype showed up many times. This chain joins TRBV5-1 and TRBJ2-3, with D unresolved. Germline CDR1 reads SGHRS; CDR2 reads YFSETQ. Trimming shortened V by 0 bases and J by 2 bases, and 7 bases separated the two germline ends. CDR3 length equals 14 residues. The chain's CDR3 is CASSLVGITDTQYF. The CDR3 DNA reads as TGCGCCAGCAGCTTGGTAGGGATCACAGATACGCAGTATTTT.

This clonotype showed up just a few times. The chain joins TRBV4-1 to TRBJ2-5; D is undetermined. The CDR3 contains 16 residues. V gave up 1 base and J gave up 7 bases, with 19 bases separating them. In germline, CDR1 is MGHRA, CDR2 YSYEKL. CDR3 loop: CASSQASIGIEGTQYF. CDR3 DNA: TGCGCCAGCAGCCAAGCTTCAATAGGGATCGAAGGGACCCAGTACTTC.

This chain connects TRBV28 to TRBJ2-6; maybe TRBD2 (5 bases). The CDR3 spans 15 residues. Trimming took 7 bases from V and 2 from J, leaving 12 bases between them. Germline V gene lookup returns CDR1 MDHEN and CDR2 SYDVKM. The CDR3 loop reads CASTSHGAGANVLTF. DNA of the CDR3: TGTGCCAGCACCTCCCACGGGGCTGGGGCCAACGTCCTGACTTTC.

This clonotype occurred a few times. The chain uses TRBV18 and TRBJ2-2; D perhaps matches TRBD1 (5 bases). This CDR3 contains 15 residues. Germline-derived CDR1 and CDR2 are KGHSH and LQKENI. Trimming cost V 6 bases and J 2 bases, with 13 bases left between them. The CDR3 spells CASSPDSINTGELFF. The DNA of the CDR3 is TGTGCCAGCTCTCCCGACAGCATAAACACCGGGGAGCTGTTTTTT.

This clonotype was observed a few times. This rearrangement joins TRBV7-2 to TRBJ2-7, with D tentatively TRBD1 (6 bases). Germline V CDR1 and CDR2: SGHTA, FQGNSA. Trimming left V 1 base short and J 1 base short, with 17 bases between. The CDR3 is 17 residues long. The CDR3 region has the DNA TGTGCCAGCAGCTTAGTGGGGGCGGCTCTCATTTCCTACGAGCAGTACTTC. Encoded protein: CASSLVGAALISYEQYF.

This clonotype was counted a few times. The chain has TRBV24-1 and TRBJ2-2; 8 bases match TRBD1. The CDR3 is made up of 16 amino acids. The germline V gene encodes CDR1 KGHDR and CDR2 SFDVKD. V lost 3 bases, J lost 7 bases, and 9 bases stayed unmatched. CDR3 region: CATSDTPGQGIGELFF. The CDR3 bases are TGTGCCACCAGTGATACTCCAGGACAGGGAATCGGGGAGCTGTTTTTT.

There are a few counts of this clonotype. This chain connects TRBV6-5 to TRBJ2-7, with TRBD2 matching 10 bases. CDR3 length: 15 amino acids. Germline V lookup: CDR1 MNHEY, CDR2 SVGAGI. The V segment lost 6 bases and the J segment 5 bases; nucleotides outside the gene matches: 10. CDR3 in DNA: TGTGCCAGCAGCGTCTCGGCTAGCGGGGGCCACGAGCAGTACGTC. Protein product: CASSVSASGGHEQYV.